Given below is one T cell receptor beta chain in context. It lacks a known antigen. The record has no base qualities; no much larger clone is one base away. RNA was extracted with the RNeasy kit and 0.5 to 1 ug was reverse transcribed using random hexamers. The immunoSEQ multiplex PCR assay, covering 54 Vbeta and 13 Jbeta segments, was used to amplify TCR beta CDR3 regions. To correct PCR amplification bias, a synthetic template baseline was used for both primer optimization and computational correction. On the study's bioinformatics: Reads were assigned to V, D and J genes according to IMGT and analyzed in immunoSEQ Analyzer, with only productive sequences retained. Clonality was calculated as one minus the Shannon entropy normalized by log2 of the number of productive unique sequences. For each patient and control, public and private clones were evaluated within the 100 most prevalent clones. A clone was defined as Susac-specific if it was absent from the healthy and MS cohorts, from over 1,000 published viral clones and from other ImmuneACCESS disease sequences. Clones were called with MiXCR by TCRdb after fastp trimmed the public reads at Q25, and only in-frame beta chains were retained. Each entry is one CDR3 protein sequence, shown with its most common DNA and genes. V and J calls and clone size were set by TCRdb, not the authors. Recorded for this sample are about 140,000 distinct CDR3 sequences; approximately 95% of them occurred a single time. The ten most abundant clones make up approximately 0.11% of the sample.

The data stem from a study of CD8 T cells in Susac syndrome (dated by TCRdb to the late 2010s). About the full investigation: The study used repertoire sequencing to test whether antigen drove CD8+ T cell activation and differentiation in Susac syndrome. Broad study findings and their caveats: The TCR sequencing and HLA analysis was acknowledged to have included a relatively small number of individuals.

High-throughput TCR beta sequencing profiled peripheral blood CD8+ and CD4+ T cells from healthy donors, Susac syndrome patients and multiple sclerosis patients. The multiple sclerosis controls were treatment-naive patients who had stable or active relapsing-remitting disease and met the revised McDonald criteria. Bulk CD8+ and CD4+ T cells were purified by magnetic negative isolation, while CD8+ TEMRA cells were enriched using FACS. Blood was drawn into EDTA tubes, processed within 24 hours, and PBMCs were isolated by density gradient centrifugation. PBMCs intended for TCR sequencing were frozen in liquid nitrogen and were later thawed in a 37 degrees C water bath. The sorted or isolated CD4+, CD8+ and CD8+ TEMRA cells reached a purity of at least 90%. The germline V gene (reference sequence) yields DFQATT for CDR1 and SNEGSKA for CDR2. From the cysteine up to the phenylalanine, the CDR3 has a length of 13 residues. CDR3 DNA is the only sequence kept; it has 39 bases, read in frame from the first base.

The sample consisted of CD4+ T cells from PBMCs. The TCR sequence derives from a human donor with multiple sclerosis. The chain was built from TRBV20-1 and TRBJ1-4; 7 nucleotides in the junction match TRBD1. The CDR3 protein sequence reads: CATPGTVREKLFF. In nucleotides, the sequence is TGCGCCACACCCGGGACAGTTCGTGAAAAACTGTTTTTT.